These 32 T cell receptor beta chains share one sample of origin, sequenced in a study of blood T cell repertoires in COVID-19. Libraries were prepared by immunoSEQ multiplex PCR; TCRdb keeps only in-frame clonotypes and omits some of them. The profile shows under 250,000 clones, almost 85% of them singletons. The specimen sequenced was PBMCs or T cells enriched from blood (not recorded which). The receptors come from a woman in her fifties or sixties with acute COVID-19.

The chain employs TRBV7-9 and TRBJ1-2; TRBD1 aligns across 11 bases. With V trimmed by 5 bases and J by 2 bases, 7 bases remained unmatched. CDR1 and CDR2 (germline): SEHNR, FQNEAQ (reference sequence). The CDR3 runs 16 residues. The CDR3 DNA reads TGTGCCAGCAGCCCATGGGGACAGGGGGAAAACTATGGCTACACCTTC. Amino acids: CASSPWGQGENYGYTF.

CDR3 DNA: TGTGCCTGGGACCCGACAGGGGACTATGGCTACACCTTC. Translated, it gives CAWDPTGDYGYTF. This sequence joins TRBV30 and TRBJ1-2; TRBD1 agrees at 8 bases. Germline V gene sequence: CDR1 GTSNPN, CDR2 SVGIG (reference sequence). Trimming at V came to 5 bases and at J to 3 bases, leaving 5 bases not matched to a gene. The CDR3 loop spans 13 amino acids.

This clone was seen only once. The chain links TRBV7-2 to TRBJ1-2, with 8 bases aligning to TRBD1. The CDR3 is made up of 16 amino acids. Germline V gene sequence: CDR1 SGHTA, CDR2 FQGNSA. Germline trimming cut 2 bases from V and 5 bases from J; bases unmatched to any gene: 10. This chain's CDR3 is CASSLPPGQDLYGYTF. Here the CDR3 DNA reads TGTGCCAGCAGCTTACCCCCGGGACAGGACCTTTATGGCTACACCTTC. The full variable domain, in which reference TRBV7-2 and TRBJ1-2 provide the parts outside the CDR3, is GAGVSQSPSNKVTEKGKDVELRCDPISGHTALYWYRQSLGQGLEFLIYFQGNSAPDKSGLPSDRFSAERTGGSVSTLTIQRTQQEDSAVYLCASSLPPGQDLYGYTFGSGTRLTVV.

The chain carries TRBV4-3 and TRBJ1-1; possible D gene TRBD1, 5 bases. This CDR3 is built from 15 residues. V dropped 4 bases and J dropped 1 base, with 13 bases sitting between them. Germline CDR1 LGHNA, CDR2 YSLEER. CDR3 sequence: CASSLLRGGNTEAFF. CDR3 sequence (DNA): TGCGCCAGCAGCCTCCTAAGGGGAGGGAACACTGAAGCTTTCTTT.

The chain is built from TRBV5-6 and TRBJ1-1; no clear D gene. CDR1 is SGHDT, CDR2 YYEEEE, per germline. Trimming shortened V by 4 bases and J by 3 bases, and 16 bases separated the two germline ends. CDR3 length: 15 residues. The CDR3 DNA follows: TGTGCCAGCAGCGGGGTGGGGAGGTTGTACACTGAAGCTTTCTTT. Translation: CASSGVGRLYTEAFF.

CDR3 region: CASSQDLGGLEETQYF. In DNA, the CDR3 is TGCGCCAGCAGCCAAGATCTGGGGGGTTTGGAGGAGACCCAGTACTTC. This rearrangement joins TRBV4-1 to TRBJ2-5; D perhaps matches TRBD2 (6 bases). The CDR3 is 16 amino acids. V lost 0 bases and J lost 5, with 16 bases in between. Germline-derived CDR1 and CDR2 are MGHRA and YSYEKL.

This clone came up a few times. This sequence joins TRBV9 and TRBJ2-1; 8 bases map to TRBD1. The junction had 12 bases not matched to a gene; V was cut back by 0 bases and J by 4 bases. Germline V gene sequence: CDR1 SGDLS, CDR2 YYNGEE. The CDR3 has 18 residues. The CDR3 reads CASSVEGQGASVYNEQFF. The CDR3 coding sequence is TGTGCCAGCAGCGTAGAGGGGCAGGGGGCATCAGTGTACAATGAGCAGTTCTTC.

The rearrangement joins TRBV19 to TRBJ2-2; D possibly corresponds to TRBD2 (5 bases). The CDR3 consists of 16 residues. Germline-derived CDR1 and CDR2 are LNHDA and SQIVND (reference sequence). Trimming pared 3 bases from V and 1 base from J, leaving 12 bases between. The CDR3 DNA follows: TGTGCCAGTAGTATCTTTGGGGAGATGAACACCGGGGAGCTGTTTTTT. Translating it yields CASSIFGEMNTGELFF.

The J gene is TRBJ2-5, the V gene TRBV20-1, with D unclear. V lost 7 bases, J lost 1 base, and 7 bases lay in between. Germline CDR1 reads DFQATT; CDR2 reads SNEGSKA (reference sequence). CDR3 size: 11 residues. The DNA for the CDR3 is TGCAGTGGTAACTCCCAAGAGACCCAGTACTTC. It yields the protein CSGNSQETQYF.

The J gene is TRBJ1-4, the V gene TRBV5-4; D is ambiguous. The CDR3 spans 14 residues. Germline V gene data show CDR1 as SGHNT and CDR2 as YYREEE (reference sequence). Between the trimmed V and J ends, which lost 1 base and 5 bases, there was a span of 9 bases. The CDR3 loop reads CASSLSVGNEKLFF. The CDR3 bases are TGTGCCAGCAGCTTGTCTGTCGGGAATGAAAAACTGTTTTTT.

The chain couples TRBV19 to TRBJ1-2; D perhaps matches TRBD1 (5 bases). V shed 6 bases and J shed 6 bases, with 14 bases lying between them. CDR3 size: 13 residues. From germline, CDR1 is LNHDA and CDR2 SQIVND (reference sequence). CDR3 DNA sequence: TGTGCCAGTAGGACGGGGGAGTCTAATGGCTACACCTTC. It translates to CASRTGESNGYTF. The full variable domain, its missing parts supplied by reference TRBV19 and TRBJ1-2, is DGGITQSPKYLFRKEGQNVTLSCEQNLNHDAMYWYRQDPGQGLRLIYYSQIVNDFQKGDIAEGYSVSREKKESFPLTVTSAQKNPTAFYLCASRTGESNGYTFGSGTRLTVV.

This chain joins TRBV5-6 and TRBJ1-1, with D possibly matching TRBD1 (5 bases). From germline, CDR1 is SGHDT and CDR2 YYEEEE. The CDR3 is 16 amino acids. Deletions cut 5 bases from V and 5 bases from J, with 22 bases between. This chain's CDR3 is CASSSRTLLERTEAFF. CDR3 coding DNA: TGTGCCAGCAGTTCTAGGACACTGCTAGAGAGGACTGAAGCTTTCTTT.

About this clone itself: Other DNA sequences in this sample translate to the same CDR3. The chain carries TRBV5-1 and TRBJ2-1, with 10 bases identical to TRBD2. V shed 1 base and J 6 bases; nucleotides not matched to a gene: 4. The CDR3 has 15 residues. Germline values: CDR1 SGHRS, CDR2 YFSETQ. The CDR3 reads CASSLTSGVSNEQFF. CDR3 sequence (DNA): TGCGCCAGCAGCTTGACTAGCGGGGTGAGCAATGAGCAGTTCTTC.

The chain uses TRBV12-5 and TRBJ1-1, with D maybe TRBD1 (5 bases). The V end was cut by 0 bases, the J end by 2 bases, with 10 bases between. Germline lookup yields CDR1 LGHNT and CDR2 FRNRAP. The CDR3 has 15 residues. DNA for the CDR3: TGTGCTAGTGGTTTGGTACCAGGGCTTAACACTGAAGCTTTCTTT. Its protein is CASGLVPGLNTEAFF. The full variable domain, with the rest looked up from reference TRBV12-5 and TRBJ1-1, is DARVTQTPRHKVTEMGQEVTMRCQPILGHNTVFWYRQTMMQGLELLAYFRNRAPLDDSGMPKDRFSAEMPDATLATLKIQPSEPRDSAVYFCASGLVPGLNTEAFFGQGTRLTVV.

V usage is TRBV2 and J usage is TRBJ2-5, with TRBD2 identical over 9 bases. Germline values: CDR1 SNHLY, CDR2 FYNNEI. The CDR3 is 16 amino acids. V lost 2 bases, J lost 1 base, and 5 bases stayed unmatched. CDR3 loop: CASSESGGTFQETQYF. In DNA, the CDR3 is TGTGCCAGCAGTGAAAGCGGGGGGACTTTCCAAGAGACCCAGTACTTC.

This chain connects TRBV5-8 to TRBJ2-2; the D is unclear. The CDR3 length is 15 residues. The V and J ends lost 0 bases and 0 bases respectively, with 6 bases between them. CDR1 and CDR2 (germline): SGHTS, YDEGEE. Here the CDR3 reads CASSLAVTNTGELFF. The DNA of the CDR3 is TGTGCCAGCAGCTTGGCAGTCACGAACACCGGGGAGCTGTTTTTT.

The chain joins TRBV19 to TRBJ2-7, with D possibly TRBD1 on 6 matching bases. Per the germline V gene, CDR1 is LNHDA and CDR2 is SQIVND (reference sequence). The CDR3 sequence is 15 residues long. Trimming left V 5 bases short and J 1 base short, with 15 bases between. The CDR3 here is CASSVRQEYSYEQYF. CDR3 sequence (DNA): TGTGCCAGTAGTGTCCGACAGGAATATTCCTACGAGCAGTACTTC.

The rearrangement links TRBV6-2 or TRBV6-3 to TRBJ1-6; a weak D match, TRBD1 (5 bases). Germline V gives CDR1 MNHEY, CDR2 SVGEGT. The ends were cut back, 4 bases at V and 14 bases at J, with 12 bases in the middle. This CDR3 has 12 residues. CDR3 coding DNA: TGTGCCAGCAGTTTGAGTGGGGCCACCCTCCACTTT. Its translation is CASSLSGATLHF.

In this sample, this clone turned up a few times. DNA of the CDR3: TGTGCCACCAGCAGGCCTTCTGTCGGGGGGCTAGAGACCCAGTACTTC. Translation gives CATSRPSVGGLETQYF. The chain couples TRBV15 to TRBJ2-5, with a possible D match to TRBD2 (7 bases). The CDR3 is made up of 16 amino acids. Trimming pared 3 bases from V and 4 bases from J, leaving 18 bases between. Germline CDR1 and CDR2: LNHNV and YYDKDF (reference sequence).

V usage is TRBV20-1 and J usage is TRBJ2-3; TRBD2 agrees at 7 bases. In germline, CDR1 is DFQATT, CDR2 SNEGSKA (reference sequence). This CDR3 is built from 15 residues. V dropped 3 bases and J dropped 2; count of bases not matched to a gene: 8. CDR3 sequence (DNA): TGCAGTGCTAGTAGCGGGTGGGTGATCACAGATACGCAGTATTTT. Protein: CSASSGWVITDTQYF.

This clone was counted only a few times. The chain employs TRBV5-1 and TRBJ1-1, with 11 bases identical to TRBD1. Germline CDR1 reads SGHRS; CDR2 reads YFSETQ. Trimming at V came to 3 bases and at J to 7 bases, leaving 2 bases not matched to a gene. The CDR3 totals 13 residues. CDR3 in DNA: TGCGCCAGCAGCTCGGGGACAGGGGGTGAAGCTTTCTTT. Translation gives CASSSGTGGEAFF.

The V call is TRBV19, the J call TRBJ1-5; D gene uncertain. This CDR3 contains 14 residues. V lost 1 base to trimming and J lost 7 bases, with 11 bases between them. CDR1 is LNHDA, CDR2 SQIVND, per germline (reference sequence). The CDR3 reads CASSIAAVEQPQHF. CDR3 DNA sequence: TGTGCCAGTAGTATAGCGGCGGTAGAACAGCCCCAGCATTTT. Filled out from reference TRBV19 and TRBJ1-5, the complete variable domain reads DGGITQSPKYLFRKEGQNVTLSCEQNLNHDAMYWYRQDPGQGLRLIYYSQIVNDFQKGDIAEGYSVSREKKESFPLTVTSAQKNPTAFYLCASSIAAVEQPQHFGDGTRLSIL.

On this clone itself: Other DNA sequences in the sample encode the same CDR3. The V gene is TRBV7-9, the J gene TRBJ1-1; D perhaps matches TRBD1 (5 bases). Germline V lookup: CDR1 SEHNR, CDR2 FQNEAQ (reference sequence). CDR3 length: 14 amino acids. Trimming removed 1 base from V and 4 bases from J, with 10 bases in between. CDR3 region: CASSLDLGGTEAFF. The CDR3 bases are TGTGCCAGCAGCTTAGACTTGGGGGGCACTGAAGCTTTCTTT.

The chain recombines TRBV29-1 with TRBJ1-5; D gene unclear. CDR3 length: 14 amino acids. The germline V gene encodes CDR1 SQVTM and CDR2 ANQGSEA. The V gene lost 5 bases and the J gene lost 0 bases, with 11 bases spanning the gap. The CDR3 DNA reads TGCAGCGTTTTATCGGGAGATAGCAATCAGCCCCAGCATTTT. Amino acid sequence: CSVLSGDSNQPQHF.

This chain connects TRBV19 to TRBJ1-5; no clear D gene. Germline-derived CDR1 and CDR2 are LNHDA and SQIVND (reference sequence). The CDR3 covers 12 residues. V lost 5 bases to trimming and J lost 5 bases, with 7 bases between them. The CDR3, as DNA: TGTGCCAGTAGTTCCCATTATCAGCCCCAGCATTTT. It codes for CASSSHYQPQHF.

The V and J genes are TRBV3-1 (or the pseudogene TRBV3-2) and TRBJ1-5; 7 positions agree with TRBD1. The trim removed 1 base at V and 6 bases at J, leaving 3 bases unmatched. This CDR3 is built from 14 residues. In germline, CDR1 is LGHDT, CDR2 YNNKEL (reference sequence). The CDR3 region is CASSQGQGSQPQHF. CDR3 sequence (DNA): TGTGCCAGCAGCCAAGGACAGGGAAGTCAGCCCCAGCATTTT.

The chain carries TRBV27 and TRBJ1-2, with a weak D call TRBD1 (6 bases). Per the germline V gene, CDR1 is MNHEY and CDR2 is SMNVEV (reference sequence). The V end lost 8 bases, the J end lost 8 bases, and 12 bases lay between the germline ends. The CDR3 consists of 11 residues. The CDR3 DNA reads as TGTGCCAGCGGGGGGGCCTCCGGCTACACCTTC. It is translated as CASGGASGYTF.

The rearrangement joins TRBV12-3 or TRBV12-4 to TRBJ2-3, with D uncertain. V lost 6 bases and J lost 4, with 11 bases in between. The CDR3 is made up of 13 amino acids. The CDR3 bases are TGTGCCAGCAGACGTAGTGTGGCAGATACGCAGTATTTT. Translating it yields CASRRSVADTQYF.

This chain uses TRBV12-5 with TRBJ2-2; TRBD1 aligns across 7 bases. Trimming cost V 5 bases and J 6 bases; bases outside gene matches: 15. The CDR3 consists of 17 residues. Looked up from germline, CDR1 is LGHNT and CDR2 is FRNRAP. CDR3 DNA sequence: TGTGCTAGTGGTCCCCCCCGACAGGGCGCAGGGGCCGGGGAGCTGTTTTTT. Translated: CASGPPRQGAGAGELFF. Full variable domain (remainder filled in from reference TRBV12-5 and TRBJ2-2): DARVTQTPRHKVTEMGQEVTMRCQPILGHNTVFWYRQTMMQGLELLAYFRNRAPLDDSGMPKDRFSAEMPDATLATLKIQPSEPRDSAVYFCASGPPRQGAGAGELFFGEGSRLTVL.

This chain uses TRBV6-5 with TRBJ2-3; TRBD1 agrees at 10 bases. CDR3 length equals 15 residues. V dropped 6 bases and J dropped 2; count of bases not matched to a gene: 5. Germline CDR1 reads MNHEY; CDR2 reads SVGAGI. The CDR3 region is CASSGTGEVTDTQYF. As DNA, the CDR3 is TGTGCCAGCAGCGGGACAGGGGAGGTCACAGATACGCAGTATTTT.

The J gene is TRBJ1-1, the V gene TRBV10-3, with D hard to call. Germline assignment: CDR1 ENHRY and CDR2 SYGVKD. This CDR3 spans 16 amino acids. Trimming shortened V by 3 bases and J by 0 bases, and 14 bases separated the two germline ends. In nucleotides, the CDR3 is TGTGCCATCAGTGACCCTAAAAGAGTACTGAACACTGAAGCTTTCTTT. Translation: CAISDPKRVLNTEAFF.

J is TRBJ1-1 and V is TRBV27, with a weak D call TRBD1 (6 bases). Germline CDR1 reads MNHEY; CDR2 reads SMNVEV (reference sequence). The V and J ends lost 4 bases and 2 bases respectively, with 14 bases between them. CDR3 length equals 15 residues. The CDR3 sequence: CASSWIQGQNTEAFF. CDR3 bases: TGTGCCAGCAGTTGGATACAGGGTCAAAACACTGAAGCTTTCTTT.